This TCR beta chain was recorded in a study of CD8 T cells in Susac syndrome. RNA totalling about 0.45 to 1 ug underwent reverse transcription with random hexamers. immunoSEQ multiplex PCR amplified TCR beta CDR3 across 54 Vbeta, 13 Jbeta. TCRdb re-called the immunoSEQ multiplex PCR reads through MiXCR, storing one row per CDR3 protein. The sample shows under 200,000 distinct CDR3 sequences, 85% to 95% of them seen only once. CDR3 size: 12 residues. Germline-derived CDR1 and CDR2 are SGHVS and FQNEAQ. V was pared by 5 bases and J by 11 bases, with 16 bases between. From blood CD8+ and CD4+ T cells, the TCR beta chain was sequenced.

The sample comprised CD8+ T cells from PBMCs. This TCR derives from a human donor with multiple sclerosis. The chain links TRBV7-8 to TRBJ2-7; D perhaps matches TRBD1 (5 bases). The CDR3 DNA reads as TGTGCCAGCAGCGGGGCAGACATTAGCAAGTACTTC. Encoded protein: CASSGADISKYF. Variable domain in full (rest from reference TRBV7-8 and TRBJ2-7): GAGVSQSPRYKVAKRGQDVALRCDPISGHVSLFWYQQALGQGPEFLTYFQNEAQLDKSGLPSDRFFAERPEGSVSTLKIQRTQQEDSAVYLCASSGADISKYFGPGTRLTVT.